This TCR beta chain was identified during a study of cytomegalovirus exposure and HLA in healthy donors. Whole-study results and caveats: There were some V segments, including TRBV6-2 and TRBV6-3, excluded as indistinguishable. An ancestry cluster, one associated with Asian ancestry, reportedly showed fewer N-insertions than the roughly 610-donor mean in a later analysis.

PCR employed 60 Vbeta and 13 Jbeta primers. The data were produced by immunoSEQ multiplex PCR, yet TCRdb's version contains in-frame clones alone and is incomplete. The table has 110,000 to 150,000 clones, under 90% seen once. In regard to this clone: No antigen is known for it.

V lost 1 base and J lost 1, with 19 bases in between. The CDR3 has 18 amino acids. The germline V gene encodes CDR1 KGHSH and CDR2 LQKENI. The specimen sequenced was PBMCs. This receptor was identified in a boy younger than 10 in good health and CMV-seronegative. The chain has TRBV18 and TRBJ1-1; no firm D call. The CDR3 loop is CASSPLNSGVRANTEAFF. The CDR3 nucleotides read TGTGCCAGCTCACCACTTAATAGCGGGGTGCGCGCGAACACTGAAGCTTTCTTT.